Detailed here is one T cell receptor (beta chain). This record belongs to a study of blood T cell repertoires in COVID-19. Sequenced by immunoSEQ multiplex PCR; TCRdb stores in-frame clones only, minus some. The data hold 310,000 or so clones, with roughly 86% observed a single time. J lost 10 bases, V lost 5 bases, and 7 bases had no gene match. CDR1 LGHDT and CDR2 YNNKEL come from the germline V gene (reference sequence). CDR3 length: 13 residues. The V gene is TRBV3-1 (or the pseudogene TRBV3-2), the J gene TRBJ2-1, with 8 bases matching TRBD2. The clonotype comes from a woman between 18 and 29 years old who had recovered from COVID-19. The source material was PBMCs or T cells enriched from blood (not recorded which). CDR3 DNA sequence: TGTGCCAGCAGCTTCGGACTAGCCGTGGAGCAGTTCTTC. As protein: CASSFGLAVEQFF.